This TCR beta chain was captured in a study of blood T cell repertoires in COVID-19. Study-wide background: From T cells, B-cell-depleted T cells, or PBMCs came the material, which was cDNA or gDNA.

Assay: immunoSEQ multiplex PCR; the TCRdb copy retains only in-frame clones and omits some. The table records more than 150,000 clones, more than 75% of them present only once. The sequence was obtained from a man aged 55 to 70 with COVID-19, enrolled during active disease. The sample comprised peripheral blood.

In nucleotides, the CDR3 is TGTGCCACCAGCAGAGTTCCTCTAAACTATGGCTACACCTTC. Translating gives CATSRVPLNYGYTF. The chain recombines TRBV15 with TRBJ1-2; D is uncertain. Germline V gene lookup returns CDR1 LNHNV and CDR2 YYDKDF (reference sequence). Trimming pared 1 base from V and 2 bases from J, leaving 8 bases between. The CDR3 extends over 14 amino acids.